Listed below are T cell receptor beta chains from one sample, sequenced in a study of neurological immune-mediated disorders. TCRdb independently ran MiXCR on the 5' RACE reads; one entry per CDR3 protein. The table shows 81,000 or so distinct CDR3 sequences, with roughly 4.7% occurring only once. Input material: PBMCs. The origin of the receptors is a woman younger than 45 with multiple sclerosis. CDR3s include the opening cysteine and the closing phenylalanine or tryptophan. D genes are given only for firm matches.

v_gene,j_gene,d_gene,CDR3aa
TRBV9,TRBJ1-1,NA,CASSVGSEGTEAFF
TRBV20-1,TRBJ2-4,NA,CSARPGWGAKNIQYF
TRBV7-7,TRBJ2-1,NA,CASSLASGTLEQFF
TRBV14,TRBJ2-1,NA,CASSQAWGRQFF
TRBV20-1,TRBJ2-1,NA,CSARQGLVYNEQFF
TRBV5-1,TRBJ2-4,NA,CASSPREGPNIQYF
TRBV20-1,TRBJ2-3,NA,CSAKKGGGADTQYF
TRBV20-1,TRBJ2-5,NA,CSASWETQYF
TRBV20-1,TRBJ1-1,TRBD1,CSARDQQGIPEAFF
TRBV12-3/TRBV12-4,TRBJ2-3,NA,CASSLTRDFSTDTQYF
TRBV5-1,TRBJ2-1,TRBD2,CASSRPLEREAYNEQFF
TRBV20-1,TRBJ2-7,NA,CSARVRDTSSYEQYF
TRBV5-1,TRBJ2-1,NA,CASSPYGGVANEQFF
TRBV20-1,TRBJ1-2,NA,CSAGGEGANYGYTF
TRBV3-1,TRBJ2-3,NA,CASSQDHVNTQYF
TRBV20-1,TRBJ1-5,TRBD1,CSADLGGRNKTQNF
TRBV20-1,TRBJ2-3,TRBD1,CSARDRILVSADTQYF
TRBV24-1,TRBJ2-3,TRBD1,CATSGPQGAPADTQYF
TRBV5-1,TRBJ1-1,NA,CASSYGMGRDTEAFF
TRBV20-1,TRBJ2-1,TRBD2,CSPRGLAGGQFF
TRBV20-1,TRBJ1-5,NA,CSARSLNNQPQHF
TRBV27,TRBJ2-5,NA,CASSPTDQETQYF
TRBV5-1,TRBJ1-2,NA,CASSLDAIQYYGYTF
TRBV28,TRBJ1-4,NA,CAAGDGATNEKLFF
TRBV12-3/TRBV12-4,TRBJ1-2,NA,CASSLRYYGYTF
TRBV3-1,TRBJ2-5,TRBD2,CASSQARTSVVTQYF
TRBV5-1,TRBJ2-6,NA,CASSGGDGANVLTF
TRBV7-9,TRBJ1-5,NA,CASSPTGTSRNQPQHF
TRBV12-3/TRBV12-4,TRBJ2-5,TRBD1,CASRPQTGVETQYF
TRBV20-1,TRBJ1-1,TRBD1,CSARAGGQAANEAFF
TRBV5-5,TRBJ1-2,NA,CASSPRDRNYGYTF
TRBV12-3/TRBV12-4,TRBJ1-3,NA,CASSLRGNTIYF
TRBV20-1,TRBJ2-3,NA,CSARGPVTDTQYF
TRBV12-3/TRBV12-4,TRBJ1-1,NA,CASSRRQSNTEAFF
TRBV7-6,TRBJ2-5,TRBD2,CASSLGTAGVQETQYF
TRBV4-1,TRBJ2-6,NA,CASSPTVGAGANVLTF
TRBV5-1,TRBJ2-7,TRBD2,CASSLWAGGSYEQYF